This T cell receptor (beta chain) was captured by sequencing in a study of T cell responses to AZD1222 COVID-19 vaccine (dated by TCRdb to 2020 to 2022). Regarding the research as a whole: A total of 233 trial participants underwent TCR sequencing, of whom 200 to 220 had received two doses of AZD1222 and 26 had received two doses of the MenACWY control vaccine. Trial participants were enrolled into age subgroups of 18-55, 56-69 and 70-plus years, which contained about 150, 27 and 61 TCR-sequenced participants, respectively.

With regard to this clone: The antigen it recognizes is unknown. No base qualities exist here, and no much larger clone lies one base off it.

The time point label here, explained by the study, means: about 28 days (+/-7) after the second vaccine dose. AZD1222 recipients with second doses at about 4 weeks or about 12 weeks were pooled, because spike-specific TCR depth and breadth did not differ between schedules. Samples from vaccinated people were obtained from the UK trials COV001 and COV002, which included a single-blind randomized controlled phase 2/3 trial of AZD1222 (ChAdOx1 nCoV-19) in healthy adults. For TCRbeta chain sequencing, PBMC samples from trial participants were taken at day 0 and at day 28 after the second dose. The CDR3 regions of human TCRbeta chains were analyzed by immunosequencing. As for how the authors treated the data: TCRs in the repertoires were matched against a reference library of SARS-CoV-2-specific TCRs that had been generated with the MIRA antigen-specificity platform. Breadth meant the fraction of unique TCRs that were SARS-CoV-2-associated, whereas depth meant the fraction of total T cells that were SARS-CoV-2-associated. Using the MIRA data, every spike-specific TCR was mapped to the spike region that the TCR reacted to and assigned to either a CD4 or a CD8 class. Log10-transformed breadth and depth values were compared by one-way ANOVA with Sidak's multiple comparisons tests. The clones in this table, taken by TCRdb from immuneACCESS, are in-frame only. Not every clone is retained; where verified, under half of the shortfall comes from an unresolved V gene, and the cause of the rest is unknown. That table is the source of V, J and clone size, and D and trimming were worked out from the DNA. In this sample the table shows more than 100,000 clones, 93% of which occur a single time. In total, the top ten clones hold 5% of the sample.

What the authors observed across the whole study: Vaccine-associated CD4 TCRs spanned the whole spike protein, with dominant responses in regions 160-218 and 743-854. Conclusions about previously exposed vaccinees are limited because only a handful of AZD1222 recipients were SARS-CoV-2 seropositive at baseline. The 56-69-year group was small, and its depth increase did not reach significance, likely because of low power. Participants were mostly white British and included more females than males, and it was suggested by the authors that clonal diversity may have been underestimated. No day 14 peak-response samples were available, so repertoires were characterized only after the peak T cell response. After two AZD1222 doses, spike-specific TCR breadth and depth were significantly higher than at day 0 and than in MenACWY recipients. Reportedly, close to half of the unique spike-specific TCRs recognized epitopes lying outside the regions that are mutated in the B.1.351 and B.1.1.7 variants.

From a lookup of the germline V gene, CDR1 and CDR2 are KGHSH and LQKENI. V lost 0 bases and J lost 0 bases; the stretch between them is 14 bases long. The CDR3 measures 17 amino acids from cysteine to phenylalanine. Of the read, only the CDR3 DNA is kept; its 51 bases are in frame from base 1. This chain joins TRBV18 to TRBJ1-1; too little of a D gene remains to name it. Sequencing used peripheral blood, obtained 28 days after the second AZD1222 dose. This clonotype was sampled from an adult who received the AZD1222 COVID-19 vaccine. The nucleotide sequence reads TGTGCCAGCTCACCACCGGGGTCCGGCAGCTTGAACACTGAAGCTTTCTTT. Its protein product is CASSPPGSGSLNTEAFF.